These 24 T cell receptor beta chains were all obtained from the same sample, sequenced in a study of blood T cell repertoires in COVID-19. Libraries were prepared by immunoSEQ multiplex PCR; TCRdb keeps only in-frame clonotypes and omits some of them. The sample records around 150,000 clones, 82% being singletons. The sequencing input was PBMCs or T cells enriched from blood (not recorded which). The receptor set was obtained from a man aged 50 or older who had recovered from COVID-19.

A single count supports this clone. The CDR3 DNA sequence: TGCGCCAGCAGCTTGGTCTACTCCTACGAGCAGTACTTC. Translated: CASSLVYSYEQYF. This rearrangement joins TRBV5-1 to TRBJ2-7; no definite D call. Germline V gene data show CDR1 as SGHRS and CDR2 as YFSETQ. CDR3 size: 13 residues. V lost 0 bases, J lost 0 bases, and 4 bases lay in between.

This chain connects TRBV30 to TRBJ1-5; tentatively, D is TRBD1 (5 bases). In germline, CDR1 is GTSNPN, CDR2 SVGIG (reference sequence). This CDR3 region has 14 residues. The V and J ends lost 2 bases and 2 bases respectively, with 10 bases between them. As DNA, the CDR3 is TGTGCCTGGAGTTGCGGGACGGGCAATCAGCCCCAGCATTTT. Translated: CAWSCGTGNQPQHF. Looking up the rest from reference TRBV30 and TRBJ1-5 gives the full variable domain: SQTIHQWPATLVQPVGSPLSLECTVEGTSNPNLYWYRQAAGRGLQLLFYSVGIGQISSEVPQNLSASRPQDRQFILSSKKLLLSDSGFYLCAWSCGTGNQPQHFGDGTRLSIL.

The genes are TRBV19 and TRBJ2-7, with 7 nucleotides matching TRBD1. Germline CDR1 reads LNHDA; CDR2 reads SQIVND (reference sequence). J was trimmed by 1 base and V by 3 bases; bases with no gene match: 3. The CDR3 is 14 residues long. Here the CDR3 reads CASSITGESYEQYF. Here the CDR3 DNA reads TGTGCCAGTAGTATCACAGGGGAGTCCTACGAGCAGTACTTC.

The CDR3 reads CASSLGTSGGAGTDTQYF. CDR3 DNA: TGTGCCAGCAGCTTGGGCACTAGCGGGGGGGCGGGCACAGATACGCAGTATTTT. The chain couples TRBV7-6 to TRBJ2-3; 13 bases agree with TRBD2. V lost 3 bases and J lost 1; bases outside the gene matches: 7. CDR3 length equals 18 residues. Germline CDR1 SGHVS, CDR2 FNYEAQ.

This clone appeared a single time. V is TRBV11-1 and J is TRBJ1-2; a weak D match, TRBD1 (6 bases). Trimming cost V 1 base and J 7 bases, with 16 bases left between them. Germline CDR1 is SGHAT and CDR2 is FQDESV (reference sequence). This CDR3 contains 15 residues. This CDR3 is CASSLDDRLGAGYTF. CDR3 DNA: TGTGCCAGCAGCTTAGACGACAGATTGGGGGCTGGCTACACCTTC.

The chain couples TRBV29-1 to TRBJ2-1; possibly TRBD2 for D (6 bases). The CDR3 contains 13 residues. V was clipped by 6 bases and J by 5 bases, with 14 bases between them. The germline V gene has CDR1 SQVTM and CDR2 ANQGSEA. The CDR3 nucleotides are TGCAGCGTGGGGAGGAATTCAGACAATGAGCAGTTCTTC. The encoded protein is CSVGRNSDNEQFF.

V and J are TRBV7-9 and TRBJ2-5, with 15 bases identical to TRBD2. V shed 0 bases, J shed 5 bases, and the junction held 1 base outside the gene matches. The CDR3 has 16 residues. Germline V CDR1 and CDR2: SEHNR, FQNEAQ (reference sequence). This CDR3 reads CASSLAGTSGRETQYF. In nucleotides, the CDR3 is TGTGCCAGCAGCTTAGCGGGGACTAGCGGGAGGGAGACCCAGTACTTC. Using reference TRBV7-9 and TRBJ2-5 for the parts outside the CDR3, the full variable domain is DTGVSQNPRHKITKRGQNVTFRCDPISEHNRLYWYRQTLGQGPEFLTYFQNEAQLEKSRLLSDRFSAERPKGSFSTLEIQRTEQGDSAMYLCASSLAGTSGRETQYFGPGTRLLVL.

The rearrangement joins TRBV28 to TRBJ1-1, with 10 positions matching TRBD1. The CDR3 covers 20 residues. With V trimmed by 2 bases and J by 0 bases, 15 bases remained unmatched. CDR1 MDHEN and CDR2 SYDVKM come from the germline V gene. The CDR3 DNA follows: TGTGCCAGCAGTTTAGTAGGAAGGGTTGTGGACAGGGGGTTGAACACTGAAGCTTTCTTT. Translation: CASSLVGRVVDRGLNTEAFF. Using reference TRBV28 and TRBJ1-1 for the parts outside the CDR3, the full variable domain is DVKVTQSSRYLVKRTGEKVFLECVQDMDHENMFWYRQDPGLGLRLIYFSYDVKMKEKGDIPEGYSVSREKKERFSLILESASTNQTSMYLCASSLVGRVVDRGLNTEAFFGQGTRLTVV.

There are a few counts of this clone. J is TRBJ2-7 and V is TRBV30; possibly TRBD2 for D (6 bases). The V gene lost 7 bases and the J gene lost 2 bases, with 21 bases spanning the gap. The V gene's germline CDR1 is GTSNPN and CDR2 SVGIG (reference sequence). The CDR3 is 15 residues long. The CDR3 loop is CALAKGNSGTYEQYF. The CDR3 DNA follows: TGTGCCTTGGCCAAAGGGAATAGCGGAACCTACGAGCAGTACTTC.

The CDR3 nucleotides read TGTGCCAGCAGTTACGGGTTCGGCGGGTCCGGCAATCAGCCCCAGCATTTT. Amino acids: CASSYGFGGSGNQPQHF. The chain employs TRBV6-2 or TRBV6-3 and TRBJ1-5, with unresolved D. Trimming took 2 bases from V and 2 from J, leaving 16 bases between them. The germline V gene encodes CDR1 MNHEY and CDR2 SVGEGT. The CDR3 totals 17 residues.

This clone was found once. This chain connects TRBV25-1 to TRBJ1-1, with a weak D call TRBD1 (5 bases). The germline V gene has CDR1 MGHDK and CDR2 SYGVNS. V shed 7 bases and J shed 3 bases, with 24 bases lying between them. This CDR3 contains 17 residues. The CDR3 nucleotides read TGTGCCAGCACCCCTAATCAGGGCGCCGGAGGGGACACTGAAGCTTTCTTT. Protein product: CASTPNQGAGGDTEAFF.

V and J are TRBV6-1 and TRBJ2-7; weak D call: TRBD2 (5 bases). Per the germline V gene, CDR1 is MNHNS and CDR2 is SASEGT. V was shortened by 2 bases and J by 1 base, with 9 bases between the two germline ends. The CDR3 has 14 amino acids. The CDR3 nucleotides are TGTGCCAGCAGTGAATATAGCGAATCCTACGAGCAGTACTTC. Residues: CASSEYSESYEQYF.

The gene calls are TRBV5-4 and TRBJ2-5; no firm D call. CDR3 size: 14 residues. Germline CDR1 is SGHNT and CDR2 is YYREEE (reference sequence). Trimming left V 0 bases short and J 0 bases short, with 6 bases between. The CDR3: CASSLVANQETQYF. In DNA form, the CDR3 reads TGTGCCAGCAGCTTGGTCGCGAACCAAGAGACCCAGTACTTC.

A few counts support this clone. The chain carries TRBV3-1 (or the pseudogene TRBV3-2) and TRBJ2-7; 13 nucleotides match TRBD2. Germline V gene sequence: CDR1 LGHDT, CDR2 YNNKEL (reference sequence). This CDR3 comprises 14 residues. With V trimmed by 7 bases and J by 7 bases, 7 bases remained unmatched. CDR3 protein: CASTGLAGAGEQYF. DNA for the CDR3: TGTGCCAGCACCGGACTAGCGGGAGCTGGAGAGCAGTACTTC.

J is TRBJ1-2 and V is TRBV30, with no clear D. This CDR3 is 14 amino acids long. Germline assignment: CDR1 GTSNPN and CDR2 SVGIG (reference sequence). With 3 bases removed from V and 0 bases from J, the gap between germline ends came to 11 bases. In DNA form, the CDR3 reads TGTGCCTGGAGCGTCGGCAGGCCTAACTATGGCTACACCTTC. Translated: CAWSVGRPNYGYTF.

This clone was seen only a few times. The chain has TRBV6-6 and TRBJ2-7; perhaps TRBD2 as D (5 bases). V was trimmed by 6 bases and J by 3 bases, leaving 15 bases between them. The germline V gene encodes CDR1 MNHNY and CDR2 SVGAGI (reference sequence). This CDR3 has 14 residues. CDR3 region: CASRNTGLGYEQYF. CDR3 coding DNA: TGTGCCAGCAGGAACACCGGACTTGGCTACGAGCAGTACTTC.

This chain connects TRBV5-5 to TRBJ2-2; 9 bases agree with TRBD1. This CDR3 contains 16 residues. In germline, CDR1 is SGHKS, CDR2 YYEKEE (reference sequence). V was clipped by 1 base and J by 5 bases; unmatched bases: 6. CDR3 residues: CASSLIGTGPTGELFF. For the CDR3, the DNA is TGTGCCAGCAGCTTGATTGGGACAGGGCCGACCGGGGAGCTGTTTTTT.

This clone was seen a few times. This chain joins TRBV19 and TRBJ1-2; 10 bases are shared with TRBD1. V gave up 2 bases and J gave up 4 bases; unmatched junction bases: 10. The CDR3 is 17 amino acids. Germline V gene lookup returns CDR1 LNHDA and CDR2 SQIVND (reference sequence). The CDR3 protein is CASSILGQGSESYGYTF. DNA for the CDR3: TGTGCCAGTAGTATACTGGGACAGGGGAGCGAAAGCTATGGCTACACCTTC.

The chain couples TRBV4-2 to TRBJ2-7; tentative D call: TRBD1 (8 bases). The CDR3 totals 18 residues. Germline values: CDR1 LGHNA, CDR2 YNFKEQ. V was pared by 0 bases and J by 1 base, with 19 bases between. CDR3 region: CASSQDFLNRGGSYEQYF. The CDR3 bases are TGTGCCAGCAGCCAAGATTTTTTGAACAGGGGGGGTTCCTACGAGCAGTACTTC.

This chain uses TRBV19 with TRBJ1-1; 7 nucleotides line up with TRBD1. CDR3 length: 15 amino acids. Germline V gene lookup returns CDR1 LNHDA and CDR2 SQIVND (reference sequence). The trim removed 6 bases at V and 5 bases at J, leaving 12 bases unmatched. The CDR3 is CASRMTTGARTEAFF. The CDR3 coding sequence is TGTGCCAGTAGAATGACCACAGGGGCGAGGACTGAAGCTTTCTTT.

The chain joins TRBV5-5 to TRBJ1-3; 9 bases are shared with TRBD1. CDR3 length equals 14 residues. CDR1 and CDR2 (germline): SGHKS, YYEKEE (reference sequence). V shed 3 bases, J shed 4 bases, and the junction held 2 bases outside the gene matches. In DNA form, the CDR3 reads TGTGCCAGCAGCTGGGACAGGGTCGGAAACACCATATATTTT. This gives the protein CASSWDRVGNTIYF.

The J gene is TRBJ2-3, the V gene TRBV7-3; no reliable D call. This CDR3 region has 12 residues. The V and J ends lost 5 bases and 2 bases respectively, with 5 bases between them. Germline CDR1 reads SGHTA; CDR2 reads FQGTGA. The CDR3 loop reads CASSISTDTQYF. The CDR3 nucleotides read TGTGCCAGCAGCATATCCACAGATACGCAGTATTTT.

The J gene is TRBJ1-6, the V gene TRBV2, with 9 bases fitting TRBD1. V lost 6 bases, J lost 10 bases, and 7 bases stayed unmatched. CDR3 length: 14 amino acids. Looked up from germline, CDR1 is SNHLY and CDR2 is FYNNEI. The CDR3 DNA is TGTGCCAGCAGACGGGACAGGGAGGGCTCACCCCTCCACTTT. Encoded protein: CASRRDREGSPLHF.

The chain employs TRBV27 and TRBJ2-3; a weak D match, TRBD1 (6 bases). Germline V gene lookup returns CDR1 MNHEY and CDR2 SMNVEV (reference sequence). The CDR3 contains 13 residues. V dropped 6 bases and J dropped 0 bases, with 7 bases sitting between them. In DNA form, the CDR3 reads TGTGCCAGCAGGACAGGAAGCACAGATACGCAGTATTTT. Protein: CASRTGSTDTQYF.